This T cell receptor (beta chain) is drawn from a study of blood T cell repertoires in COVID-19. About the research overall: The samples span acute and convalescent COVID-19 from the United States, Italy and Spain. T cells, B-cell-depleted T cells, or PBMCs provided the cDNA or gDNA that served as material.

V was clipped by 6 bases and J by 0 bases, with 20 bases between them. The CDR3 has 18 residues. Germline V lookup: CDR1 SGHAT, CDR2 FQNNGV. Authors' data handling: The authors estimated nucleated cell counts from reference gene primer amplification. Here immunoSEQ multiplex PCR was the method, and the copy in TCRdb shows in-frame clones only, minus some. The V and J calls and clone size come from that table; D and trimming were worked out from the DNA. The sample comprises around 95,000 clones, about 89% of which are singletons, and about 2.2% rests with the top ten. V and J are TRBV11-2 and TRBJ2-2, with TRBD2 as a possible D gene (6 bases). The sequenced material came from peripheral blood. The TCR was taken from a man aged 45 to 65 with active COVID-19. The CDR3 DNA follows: TGTGCCAGCAGTCCAAGGTTATCGGGGGAAGCGAACACCGGGGAGCTGTTTTTT. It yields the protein CASSPRLSGEANTGELFF.